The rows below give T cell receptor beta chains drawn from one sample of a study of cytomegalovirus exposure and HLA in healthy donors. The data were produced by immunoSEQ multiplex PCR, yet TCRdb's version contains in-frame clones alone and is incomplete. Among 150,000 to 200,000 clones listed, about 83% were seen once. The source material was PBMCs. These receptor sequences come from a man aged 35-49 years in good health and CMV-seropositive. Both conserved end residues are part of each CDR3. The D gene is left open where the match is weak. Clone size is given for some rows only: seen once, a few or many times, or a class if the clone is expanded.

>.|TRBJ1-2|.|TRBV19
TGTGCCAGTAGTATAATGGGAGGGGAACCGTATGGCTACACCTTC
CASSIMGGEPYGYTF
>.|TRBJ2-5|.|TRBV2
TGTGCCAGCATCGGTCTAACGCAAGAGACCCAGTACTTC
CASIGLTQETQYF
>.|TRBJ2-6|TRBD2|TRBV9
TGTGCCAGCAGCGACCAGACTAGCGGGAGATCTGGGGCCAACGTCCTGACTTTC
CASSDQTSGRSGANVLTF
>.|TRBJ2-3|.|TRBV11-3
TGTGCCAGCAGTCCTGGACTGGCCACAGATACGCAGTATTTT
CASSPGLATDTQYF
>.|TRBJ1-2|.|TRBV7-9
TGTGCCAGCAGCTCGCGGGTAGGCGGGAGCGGCTACACCTTC
CASSSRVGGSGYTF
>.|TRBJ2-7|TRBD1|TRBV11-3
TGTGCCAGCAGCAAAGGACAGGACGGTTCCTACGAGCAGTACTTC
CASSKGQDGSYEQYF
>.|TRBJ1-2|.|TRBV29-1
TGCAGCGTGGACCAGGGTGGCGTTGGCTATGGCTACACCTTC
CSVDQGGVGYGYTF
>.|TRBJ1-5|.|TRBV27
TGTGCCAGCAGCTCAGACATTTATAGCAATCAGCCCCAGCATTTT
CASSSDIYSNQPQHF
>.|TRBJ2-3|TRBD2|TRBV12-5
TGTGCTAGTGCTGGTAGCGGGAGTGATACGCAGTATTTT
CASAGSGSDTQYF
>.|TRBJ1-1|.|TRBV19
TGTGCCAGTAGTATAGACCGGGGGGCCGGAACTGAAGCTTTCTTT
CASSIDRGAGTEAFF
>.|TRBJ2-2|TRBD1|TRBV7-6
TGTGCCAGCAACCCAGCCACAGGGGCGGGCACCGGGGAGCTGTTTTTT
CASNPATGAGTGELFF
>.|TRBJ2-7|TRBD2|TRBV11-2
TGTGCCAGCAGTTGGGCGGCGGGAGGGCTTTACGAGCAGTACTTC
CASSWAAGGLYEQYF
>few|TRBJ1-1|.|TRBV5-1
TGCGCCAGCAGCTTGGACAGAGGGACTGAAGCTTTCTTT
CASSLDRGTEAFF
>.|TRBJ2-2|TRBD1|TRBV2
TGTGCCACCTTGGGACAGGGGGCGCTTACCGGGGAGCTGTTTTTT
CATLGQGALTGELFF
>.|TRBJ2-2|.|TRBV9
TGTGCCAGCAGCGTGTCGACAGTCCAACAGAACACCGGGGAGCTGTTTTTT
CASSVSTVQQNTGELFF
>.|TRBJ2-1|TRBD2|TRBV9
TGTGCCAGCAGCGACCCTAGCGGGAGGGCCGCCTCCTACAATGAGCAGTTCTTC
CASSDPSGRAASYNEQFF
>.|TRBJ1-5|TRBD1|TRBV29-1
TGCAGCGCTCTGACAGGGGAGAATCAGCCCCAGCATTTT
CSALTGENQPQHF
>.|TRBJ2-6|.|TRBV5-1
TGCGCCAGCAGCTTGATCGTCTCTGGGGCCAACGTCCTGACTTTC
CASSLIVSGANVLTF
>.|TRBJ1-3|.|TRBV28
TGTGCCAGCACCCGGACATTCCTCTCTGGAAACACCATATATTTT
CASTRTFLSGNTIYF
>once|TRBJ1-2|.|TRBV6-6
TGTGCCAGCACCAAGGGGTTCAACTATGGCTACACCTTC
CASTKGFNYGYTF
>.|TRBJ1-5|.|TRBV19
TGTGCCAGTAGTATAGGAGGGGGGGGCAATCAGCCCCAGCATTTT
CASSIGGGGNQPQHF
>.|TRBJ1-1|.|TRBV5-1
TGCGCCAGCAGCGTGACGGGACTCATGAACACTGAAGCTTTCTTT
CASSVTGLMNTEAFF
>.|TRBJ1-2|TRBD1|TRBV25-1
TGTGCCAGCAGTCGACAGGGCTCTAACTATGGCTACACCTTC
CASSRQGSNYGYTF
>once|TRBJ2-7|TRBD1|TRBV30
TGTGCCTGCCTGAGCAGGGGGCTTTTCGGCGAGCAGTACTTC
CACLSRGLFGEQYF
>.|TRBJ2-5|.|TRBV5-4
TGTGCCAGCAGCTTGGACAGGTCGGAGACCCAGTACTTC
CASSLDRSETQYF
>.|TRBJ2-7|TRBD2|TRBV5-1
TGCGCCAGCGGGGAGGGGAGAACCTACGAGCAGTACTTC
CASGEGRTYEQYF
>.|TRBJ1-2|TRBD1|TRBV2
TGTGCCAGCAGTGGGGACAGCTACATTTATGGCTACACCTTC
CASSGDSYIYGYTF
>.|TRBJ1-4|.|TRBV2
TGTGCCAGCAGTAGCCAACAGGGTACTAATGAAAAACTGTTTTTT
CASSSQQGTNEKLFF
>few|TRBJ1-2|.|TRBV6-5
TGTGCCAGCAGTTTCCTCGGGGACTATGGCTACACCTTC
CASSFLGDYGYTF
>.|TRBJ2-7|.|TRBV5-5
TGTGCCAGCAGCTTAACGGACAGCTACGAGCAGTACTTC
CASSLTDSYEQYF
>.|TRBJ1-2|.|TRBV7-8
TGTGCCAGCAGCGCGGGCCACGGGGGTGGCTACACCTTC
CASSAGHGGGYTF
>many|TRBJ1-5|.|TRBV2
TGTGCCAGCAGGAAGGGACTGAGTAGCAATCAGCCCCAGCATTTT
CASRKGLSSNQPQHF
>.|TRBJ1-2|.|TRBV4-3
TGCGCCAGCAGCCAAGGCGAGAGCGAAGATCGATATGGCTACACCTTC
CASSQGESEDRYGYTF
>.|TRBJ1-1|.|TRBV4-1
TGCGCCAGCAGCCAAGGGGTCGACAGGGAAGCTTTCTTT
CASSQGVDREAFF
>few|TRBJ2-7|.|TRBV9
TGTGCCAGCAGCGTAGCTGTGAGCGGTAGCTCCTACGAGCAGTACTTC
CASSVAVSGSSYEQYF
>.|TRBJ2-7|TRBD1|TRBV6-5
TGTGCCAGCAGCGCCGGGACAGGGTCTCTCTACGAGCAGTACTTC
CASSAGTGSLYEQYF
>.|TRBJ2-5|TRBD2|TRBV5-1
TGCGCCAGCAGCTTGGGACTAGCGGGAGTTAAGGAGACCCAGTACTTC
CASSLGLAGVKETQYF
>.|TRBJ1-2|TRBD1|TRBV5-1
TGCGCCAGCAGCTTAAACAGGGGACCCTATGGCTACACCTTC
CASSLNRGPYGYTF
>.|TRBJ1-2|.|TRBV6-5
TGTGCCAGCAGTTTATCTGGAGGTGGCTACACCTTC
CASSLSGGGYTF
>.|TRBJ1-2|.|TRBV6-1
TGTGCCAGCAGGAACCCCGGGACACTTTATGGCTACACCTTC
CASRNPGTLYGYTF
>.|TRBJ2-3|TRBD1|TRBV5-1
TGCGCCAGCAGCTTACGGACAGGGGCAGATACGCAGTATTTT
CASSLRTGADTQYF
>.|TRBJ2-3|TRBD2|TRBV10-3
TGTGCCATCAGTGGACTAGCGGGAGAAAGCGATACGCAGTATTTT
CAISGLAGESDTQYF
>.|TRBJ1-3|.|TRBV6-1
TGTGCCAGCAATAGAGCTCTAGCTGGAAACACCATATATTTT
CASNRALAGNTIYF
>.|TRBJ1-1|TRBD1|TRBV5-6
TGTGCCAGCAGCTTGTTACGAGGGGGCAATGTGAACACTGAAGCTTTCTTT
CASSLLRGGNVNTEAFF
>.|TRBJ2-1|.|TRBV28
TGTGCCAGCAGTTTATCAGGGCTGCGTGAGCAGTTCTTC
CASSLSGLREQFF
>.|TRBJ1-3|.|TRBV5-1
TGCGCCAGCGGAGAGGGGGTTAGCTCTGGAAACACCATATATTTT
CASGEGVSSGNTIYF